Included here is one TCR beta chain sequence, with context. Its antigen remains unidentified. No per-base quality is available; no much larger clone lies one base away. This entry belongs to a study of blood T cell repertoires in COVID-19 (dated by TCRdb to 2018 to 2020). In the study overall: The collaborator samples originated in the United States, Italy and Spain and spanned the acute and convalescent phases of COVID-19. The repertoires were made available in a free public database intended to serve as a resource for research on the immune response to SARS-CoV-2. The prospective study material was composed of cDNA or gDNA derived from T cells, B-cell-depleted T cells, or PBMCs. Where available, HLA class I and class II types were taken from metadata supplied by the sample provider and were not determined by assay-based typing. Sample metadata almost always included a de-identified subject ID, COVID-19 status, age in years and sex. Samples were obtained from the ongoing ImmuneRACE study (first 160 participants) and from about 1,300 subjects provided by 6 global collaborators. Subjects who had been exposed to COVID-19, were actively infected with it, or had recovered from it provided the deeply sampled blood TCRbeta repertoires that made up the dataset. Study-wide findings and limitations: How much clinical and demographic metadata was included differed by source and by participant, and the metadata was provided uncurated.

TCRbeta CDR3 regions were amplified from genomic DNA by means of the immunoSEQ Assay, a bias-controlled multiplex PCR. As for the original processing: The number of nucleated cells in each sample was estimated by amplification of reference gene primers within the assay. To quantify the absolute abundance of each unique TCRbeta CDR3 rearrangement, sequence reads were collapsed and filtered. Productive Simpson clonality was computed per sample as the square root of Simpson's diversity index over productive rearrangements. TCRdb took this table from immuneACCESS and kept in-frame rearrangements with V and J called. Such tables lack part of the clones; where checked against another copy, unresolved V genes explain under half of the gap, and the rest is unexplained. The V and J calls and clone size come from that table; D and trimming were worked out from the DNA. The sample yields hundreds of thousands of clones; 87% were counted once. The ten largest clones take up approximately 1.5% of the sample.

Another Seattle source contributed samples from volunteer blood donors who had recovered from COVID-19. Collaborating institutions collected whole blood in K2EDTA tubes following their own protocols. For TCRbeta analysis, collaborators shipped samples as frozen whole blood, isolated PBMCs, or DNA extracted from either of those sample types. This TCR was sampled from a woman between 40 and 55 years old who had recovered from COVID-19. Sequencing was performed on peripheral blood.

The CDR3 region reads CASSSGWAGANYGYTF. The nucleotides read TGTGCCAGCAGCTCCGGTTGGGCAGGGGCTAACTATGGCTACACCTTC. Recombination linked TRBV2 to TRBJ1-2, and possibly TRBD1, on 6 matching bases. CDR1 and CDR2 are read off the germline V gene as SNHLY and FYNNEI. The CDR3 goes from the cysteine to the phenylalanine over 16 residues. The entry retains the CDR3 DNA only, 48 bases that are in frame from base 1. V is pared back by 6 bases and J by 0 bases, with 17 bases lying between the germline termini.